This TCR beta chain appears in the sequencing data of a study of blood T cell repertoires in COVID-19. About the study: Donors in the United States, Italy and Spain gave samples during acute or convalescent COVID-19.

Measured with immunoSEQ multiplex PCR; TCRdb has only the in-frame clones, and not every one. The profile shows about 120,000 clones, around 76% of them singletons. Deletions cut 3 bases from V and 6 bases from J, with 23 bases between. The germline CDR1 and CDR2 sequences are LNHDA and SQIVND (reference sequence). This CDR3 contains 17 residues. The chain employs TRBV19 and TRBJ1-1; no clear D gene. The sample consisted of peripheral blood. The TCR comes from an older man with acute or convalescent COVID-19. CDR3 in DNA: TGTGCCAGTAGTATGTCTATTCGGAGGGCTGTTTCCGCTGAAGCTTTCTTT. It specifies CASSMSIRRAVSAEAFF.